The clone carrying this TCR beta chain was found many times. Antigen specificity is unknown. This entry is derived from a study of T cells in Graves' hyperthyroidism and ophthalmopathy. The CDR3 has 14 residues. Trimming took off 7 bases at V and 4 bases at J, with 11 bases between the two ends. Germline lookup yields CDR1 MDHEN and CDR2 SYDVKM. TCR beta CDR3 regions were amplified from RNA transcripts. When the TCR CDR3 underwent first-round RT-PCR, the HTBI primer set was used. MiXCR was run by TCRdb on the multiplex PCR reads, yielding one entry per CDR3 protein. Here the sample spans around 340,000 distinct CDR3 sequences, roughly 17% being singletons. Findings of the study overall: Ophthalmopathy onset followed model prediction by a median about 6.5 months.

The sequenced sample was blood. This chain joins TRBV28 and TRBJ2-6, with a tentative D call TRBD1 (6 bases). The origin of this receptor is a woman between 25 and 40 years old with Graves' hyperthyroidism that later progressed to Graves' ophthalmopathy. The CDR3 sequence is CASNRVSGANVLTF. DNA of the CDR3: TGTGCCAGCAACAGGGTATCAGGGGCCAACGTCCTGACTTTC.